A selection of T cell receptor beta chains follows, all from one sample in a study of blood T cell repertoires in COVID-19. TCRdb's copy holds only in-frame clones and misses some; the assay was immunoSEQ multiplex PCR. The top ten hold over 6.5% of the sample, which has 110,000 or so clones, roughly 84% seen once. Sample: peripheral blood. Every receptor here comes from a woman in her 70s who had recovered from COVID-19. Both conserved end residues are part of each CDR3. A D gene is named only where the DNA matches it firmly. Clone size is given for some rows only: seen once, a few or many times, or a class if the clone is expanded.

J | V | D | size | CDR3 | DNA
TRBJ2-1 | TRBV6-2/TRBV6-3 | - | - | CASSPSTEQFF | TGTGCCAGCAGTCCCTCTACTGAGCAGTTCTTC
TRBJ2-7 | TRBV29-1 | TRBD2 | - | CSAGGGSYEQYF | TGCAGCGCTGGGGGGGGATCCTACGAGCAGTACTTC
TRBJ1-5 | TRBV19 | - | - | CASSEGWSNQPQHF | TGTGCCAGTAGTGAGGGATGGAGCAATCAGCCCCAGCATTTT
TRBJ2-6 | TRBV3-1/TRBV3-2 | - | - | CASSLYRASGANVLTF | TGTGCCAGCAGCCTTTACAGGGCGTCTGGGGCCAACGTCCTGACTTTC
TRBJ2-1 | TRBV4-2 | - | - | CASSQDPEWGGNEQFF | TGTGCCAGCAGCCAAGACCCCGAGTGGGGAGGCAATGAGCAGTTCTTC
TRBJ1-2 | TRBV7-2 | - | once | CASSPPQGQFYGYTF | TGTGCCAGCAGCCCTCCACAGGGCCAGTTCTATGGCTACACCTTC
TRBJ1-3 | TRBV27 | TRBD1 | - | CASSSLTGPSGNTIYF | TGTGCCAGCAGTTCCCTGACAGGGCCCTCTGGAAACACCATATATTTT
TRBJ2-3 | TRBV30 | TRBD1 | - | CAWNQGATDTQYF | TGTGCCTGGAACCAGGGGGCGACAGATACGCAGTATTTT
TRBJ2-1 | TRBV11-2 | - | - | CASSLDVFSRGEQFF | TGTGCCAGCAGCTTGGATGTCTTTTCGAGAGGTGAGCAGTTCTTC
TRBJ1-6 | TRBV5-5 | - | - | CASSLGVGPPLHF | TGTGCCAGCAGCTTGGGGGTGGGGCCACCCCTCCACTTT
TRBJ1-2 | TRBV4-2 | TRBD1 | - | CASSPQGGWGYTF | TGTGCCAGCAGCCCCCAGGGGGGTTGGGGCTACACCTTC
TRBJ1-3 | TRBV7-3 | - | once | CASSPSSGTGNTIYF | TGTGCCAGCAGCCCATCGTCAGGGACTGGAAACACCATATATTTT
TRBJ2-1 | TRBV28 | TRBD2 | - | CASSLSRLAPGNEQFF | TGTGCCAGCAGTTTATCCCGACTAGCTCCGGGGAATGAGCAGTTCTTC
TRBJ2-2 | TRBV7-3 | - | - | CASSLSSPTGELFF | TGTGCCAGCAGCTTATCTAGTCCCACCGGGGAGCTGTTTTTT
TRBJ2-7 | TRBV5-1 | - | - | CASSFFGIGEQYF | TGCGCCAGCAGCTTTTTCGGGATAGGCGAGCAGTACTTC
TRBJ1-6 | TRBV2 | TRBD1 | - | CASIPTGAHNSPLHF | TGTGCCAGCATCCCGACAGGGGCTCATAATTCACCCCTCCACTTT
TRBJ1-1 | TRBV6-5 | TRBD1 | - | CASTQGQGSKAFF | TGTGCCAGCACCCAGGGACAGGGTAGTAAAGCTTTCTTT
TRBJ1-2 | TRBV6-2/TRBV6-3 | TRBD1 | - | CASSYPGQGGHYGYTF | TGTGCCAGCAGTTATCCCGGACAGGGAGGGCACTATGGCTACACCTTC
TRBJ2-7 | TRBV5-1 | - | - | CASSLETGATYEQYF | TGCGCCAGCAGCTTGGAAACAGGTGCCACCTACGAGCAGTACTTC
TRBJ2-5 | TRBV7-9 | - | once | CASSSTSQETQYF | TGTGCCAGCAGCTCGACAAGCCAAGAGACCCAGTACTTC
TRBJ2-7 | TRBV20-1 | - | - | CSAPDRYEQYF | TGCAGTGCTCCTGACAGATACGAGCAGTACTTC
TRBJ2-5 | TRBV7-8 | - | - | CASSLANLRHSQETQYF | TGTGCCAGCAGCTTAGCGAATCTCAGACATAGCCAAGAGACCCAGTACTTC
TRBJ1-2 | TRBV3-1/TRBV3-2 | - | few | CASSGGPTSNYGYTF | TGTGCCAGCAGTGGTGGGCCGACGAGTAACTATGGCTACACCTTC
TRBJ2-7 | TRBV7-2 | TRBD2 | - | CASSFIAGGEQYF | TGTGCCAGCAGCTTTATAGCGGGGGGAGAGCAGTACTTC
TRBJ2-5 | TRBV7-6 | - | - | CASSLDSEGSETQYF | TGTGCCAGCAGCCTGGACTCGGAGGGGTCCGAGACCCAGTACTTC
TRBJ1-6 | TRBV27 | - | once | CASSTGKGYSPLHF | TGTGCCAGCAGCACCGGGAAGGGATATTCACCCCTCCACTTT
TRBJ2-1 | TRBV7-2 | TRBD1 | - | CASSTGGPTYNEQFF | TGTGCCAGCAGCACAGGGGGGCCGACTTACAATGAGCAGTTCTTC
TRBJ2-7 | TRBV7-9 | - | - | CASTLSYEQYF | TGTGCCAGCACCCTCTCCTACGAGCAGTACTTC
TRBJ2-7 | TRBV7-2 | - | - | CASSLGTPEQYF | TGTGCCAGCAGCCTGGGGACTCCCGAGCAGTACTTC
TRBJ1-2 | TRBV7-9 | TRBD1 | - | CASSLGQGDYGYTF | TGTGCCAGCAGCTTAGGACAGGGGGACTATGGCTACACCTTC
TRBJ2-3 | TRBV4-1 | - | - | CASSRTSSPDTQYF | TGCGCCAGCAGCCGAACTAGCTCTCCAGATACGCAGTATTTT
TRBJ2-3 | TRBV4-1 | TRBD2 | - | CASGLGTSGRDTQYF | TGCGCCAGCGGACTGGGGACTAGCGGGAGAGATACGCAGTATTTT
TRBJ2-5 | TRBV15 | - | - | CATSRASRAETQYF | TGTGCCACCAGCAGAGCTTCCAGGGCAGAGACCCAGTACTTC
TRBJ2-3 | TRBV5-4 | TRBD1 | - | CASSATGITDTQYF | TGTGCCAGCAGCGCGACAGGGATCACAGATACGCAGTATTTT
TRBJ1-5 | TRBV6-2/TRBV6-3 | TRBD1 | - | CASSWGQGGQPQHF | TGTGCCAGCAGTTGGGGACAGGGGGGGCAGCCCCAGCATTTT
TRBJ2-1 | TRBV20-1 | TRBD1 | once | CSAHDRDEQFF | TGCAGTGCTCATGACAGGGATGAGCAGTTCTTC
TRBJ1-1 | TRBV5-6 | - | once | CASSLRVNTEAFF | TGTGCCAGCAGCCTCCGGGTTAACACTGAAGCTTTCTTT
TRBJ2-7 | TRBV19 | TRBD1 | - | CASSIGPGQGTSYEQYF | TGTGCCAGTAGTATAGGTCCGGGACAGGGTACATCCTACGAGCAGTACTTC
TRBJ1-4 | TRBV4-1 | - | - | CASSQDRRGDEKLFF | TGCGCCAGCAGCCAAGATCGAAGGGGCGATGAAAAACTGTTTTTT
TRBJ2-7 | TRBV9 | TRBD1 | - | CASSALGDRVLPYEQYF | TGTGCCAGCAGCGCCCTGGGAGACAGGGTTCTTCCCTACGAGCAGTACTTC
TRBJ2-3 | TRBV24-1 | - | - | CATGAPGSSDTQYF | TGTGCCACCGGTGCTCCGGGGAGCTCAGATACGCAGTATTTT
TRBJ1-3 | TRBV19 | - | - | CATFSGSGNTIYF | TGTGCCACCTTTTCCGGCTCTGGAAACACCATATATTTT
TRBJ2-5 | TRBV7-9 | TRBD2 | - | CASSPPGKRGQETQYF | TGTGCCAGCAGCCCCCCGGGGAAGCGGGGCCAAGAGACCCAGTACTTC
TRBJ2-5 | TRBV5-5 | - | - | CASTRGPLAVLQETQYF | TGTGCCAGCACCAGGGGCCCTCTAGCGGTCCTACAAGAGACCCAGTACTTC
TRBJ2-1 | TRBV10-2 | - | - | CASVLAGYNEQFF | TGCGCCAGCGTTTTGGCCGGGTACAATGAGCAGTTCTTC
TRBJ1-1 | TRBV5-1 | TRBD1 | - | CASSNWDRGRRGAFF | TGCGCCAGCAGCAACTGGGACAGGGGGCGAAGGGGCGCTTTCTTT
TRBJ1-6 | TRBV27 | - | - | CASRLKGNPQGYNSPLHF | TGTGCCAGCAGACTTAAGGGGAACCCACAGGGTTATAATTCACCCCTCCACTTT
TRBJ1-1 | TRBV7-9 | - | - | CASSLFVGDTEAFF | TGTGCCAGCAGCTTATTTGTGGGAGACACTGAAGCTTTCTTT
TRBJ2-1 | TRBV28 | TRBD2 | - | CASSFPAGGYEQFF | TGTGCCAGCAGTTTCCCAGCGGGAGGCTATGAGCAGTTCTTC
TRBJ2-4 | TRBV27 | TRBD2 | - | CASSLYPTSGGMAKNIQYF | TGTGCCAGCAGTTTATACCCGACTAGCGGGGGGATGGCCAAAAACATTCAGTACTTC
TRBJ1-1 | TRBV5-4 | - | - | CASTPAGGNTEAFF | TGTGCCAGCACCCCGGCGGGGGGGAACACTGAAGCTTTCTTT
TRBJ1-6 | TRBV30 | TRBD1 | - | CAWIPGQGLLNSPLHF | TGTGCCTGGATACCGGGACAGGGGCTCCTAAATTCACCCCTCCACTTT
TRBJ2-2 | TRBV7-3 | - | - | CASSPYAGLNTGELFF | TGTGCCAGCAGCCCCTACGCGGGGTTAAACACCGGGGAGCTGTTTTTT
TRBJ2-7 | TRBV29-1 | - | - | CSVVIPRGRDEQYF | TGCAGCGTTGTAATACCGCGGGGCAGGGACGAGCAGTACTTC
TRBJ2-1 | TRBV28 | - | once | CASSSPERLSRNEQFF | TGTGCCAGCAGTTCCCCAGAGAGGCTCTCCCGCAATGAGCAGTTCTTC
TRBJ2-3 | TRBV28 | - | - | CASRSVGDTQYF | TGTGCCAGCAGGTCAGTTGGAGATACGCAGTATTTT
TRBJ2-5 | TRBV30 | - | - | CAWGGSDRETQYF | TGTGCCTGGGGGGGGAGCGACCGGGAGACCCAGTACTTC
TRBJ2-3 | TRBV27 | - | - | CASSLQGSTQYF | TGTGCCAGCAGTTTACAGGGGAGTACGCAGTATTTT